This T cell receptor (beta chain) was recorded in a study of blood T cell repertoires in COVID-19. Study information: Collection of acute and convalescent COVID-19 samples took place in the United States, Italy and Spain. PBMCs, B-cell-depleted T cells, or T cells provided the cDNA or gDNA that made up the material.

In the authors' workflow: Estimation of nucleated cell counts relied on the amplification of reference gene primers. TCRdb's table, derived via immunoSEQ multiplex PCR, lists solely in-frame clones and lacks some. For V, J and clone size, that table is used; D and trimming come from the DNA. The sample lists roughly 170,000 clones; just under 90% were seen once. CDR3 size: 15 residues. The germline V gene encodes CDR1 LNHDA and CDR2 SQIVND (reference sequence). V was pared by 5 bases and J by 2 bases, with 15 bases between. The receptor was derived from a woman aged 18-35 years who had recovered from COVID-19. The specimen sequenced was peripheral blood. This chain uses TRBV19 with TRBJ1-2, with D perhaps matching TRBD1 (6 bases). The CDR3 loop is CASSGHRAENYGYTF. Here the CDR3 DNA reads TGTGCCAGTAGTGGCCACAGGGCGGAGAACTATGGCTACACCTTC. Combining the CDR3 with reference TRBV19 and TRBJ1-2 gives the whole variable domain DGGITQSPKYLFRKEGQNVTLSCEQNLNHDAMYWYRQDPGQGLRLIYYSQIVNDFQKGDIAEGYSVSREKKESFPLTVTSAQKNPTAFYLCASSGHRAENYGYTFGSGTRLTVV.